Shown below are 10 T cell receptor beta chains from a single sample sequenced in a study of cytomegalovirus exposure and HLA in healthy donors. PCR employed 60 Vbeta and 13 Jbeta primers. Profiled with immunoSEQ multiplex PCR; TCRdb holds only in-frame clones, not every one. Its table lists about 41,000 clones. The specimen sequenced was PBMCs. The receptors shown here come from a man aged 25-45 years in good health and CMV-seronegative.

The CDR3 DNA reads TGCGCCAGCAGCCAAGATGGCGGGGGGACCTACGAGCAGTACTTC. The encoded protein is CASSQDGGGTYEQYF. This chain joins TRBV4-3 and TRBJ2-7; 8 bases agree with TRBD2. CDR1 LGHNA and CDR2 YSLEER come from the germline V gene. The J segment lost 2 bases and the V segment lost 0 bases, leaving 3 bases of the junction unmatched. CDR3 length: 15 residues.

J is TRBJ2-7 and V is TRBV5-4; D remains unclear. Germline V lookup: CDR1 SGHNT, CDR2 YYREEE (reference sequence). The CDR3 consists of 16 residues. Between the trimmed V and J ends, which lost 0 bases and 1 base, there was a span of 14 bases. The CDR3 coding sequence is TGTGCCAGCAGCTTGGCCACCGGCCGGCGGTCCTACGAGCAGTACTTC. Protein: CASSLATGRRSYEQYF.

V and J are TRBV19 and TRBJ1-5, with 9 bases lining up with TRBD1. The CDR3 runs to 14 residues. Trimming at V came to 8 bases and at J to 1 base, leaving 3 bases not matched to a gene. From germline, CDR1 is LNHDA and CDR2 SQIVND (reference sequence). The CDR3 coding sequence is TGTGCCAGTTCCGGGACAGGGAGCAATCAGCCCCAGCATTTT. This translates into CASSGTGSNQPQHF.

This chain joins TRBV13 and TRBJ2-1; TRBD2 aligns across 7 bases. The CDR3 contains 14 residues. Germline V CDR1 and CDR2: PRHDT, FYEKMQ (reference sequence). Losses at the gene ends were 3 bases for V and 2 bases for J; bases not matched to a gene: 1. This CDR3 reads CASSFGTTYNEQFF. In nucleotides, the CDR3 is TGTGCCAGCAGCTTCGGGACTACCTACAATGAGCAGTTCTTC.

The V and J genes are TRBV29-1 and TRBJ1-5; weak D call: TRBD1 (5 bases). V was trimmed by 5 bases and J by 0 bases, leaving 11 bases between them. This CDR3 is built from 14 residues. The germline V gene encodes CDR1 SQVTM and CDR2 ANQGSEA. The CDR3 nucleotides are TGCAGCGTTCGATTTACAGGTAGCAATCAGCCCCAGCATTTT. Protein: CSVRFTGSNQPQHF.

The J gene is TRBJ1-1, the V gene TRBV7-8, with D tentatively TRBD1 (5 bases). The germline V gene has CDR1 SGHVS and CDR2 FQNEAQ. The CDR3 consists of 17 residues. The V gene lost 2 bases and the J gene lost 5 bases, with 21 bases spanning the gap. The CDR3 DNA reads TGTGCCAGCAGCTTAAGGTCGGGCAGGGAACCGGTGACTGAAGCTTTCTTT. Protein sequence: CASSLRSGREPVTEAFF.

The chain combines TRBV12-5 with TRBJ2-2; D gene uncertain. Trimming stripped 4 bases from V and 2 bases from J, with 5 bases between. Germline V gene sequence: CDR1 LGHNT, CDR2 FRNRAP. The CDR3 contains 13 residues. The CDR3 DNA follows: TGTGCTAGTGGTTCGAGCAACACCGGGGAGCTGTTTTTT. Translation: CASGSSNTGELFF.

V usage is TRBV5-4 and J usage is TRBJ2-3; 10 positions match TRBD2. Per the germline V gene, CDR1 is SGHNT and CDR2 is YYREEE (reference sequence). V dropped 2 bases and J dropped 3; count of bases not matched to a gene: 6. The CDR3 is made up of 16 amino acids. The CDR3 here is CASSFGLAGVTDTQYF. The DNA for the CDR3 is TGTGCCAGCAGCTTCGGTCTAGCGGGGGTTACAGATACGCAGTATTTT.

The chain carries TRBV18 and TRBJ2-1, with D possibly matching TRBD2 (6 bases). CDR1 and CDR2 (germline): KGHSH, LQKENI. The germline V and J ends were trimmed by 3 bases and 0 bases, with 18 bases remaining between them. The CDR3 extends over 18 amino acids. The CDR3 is CASSPTLAGLSSYNEQFF. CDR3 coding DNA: TGTGCCAGCTCACCCACCCTCGCGGGGTTAAGCTCCTACAATGAGCAGTTCTTC.

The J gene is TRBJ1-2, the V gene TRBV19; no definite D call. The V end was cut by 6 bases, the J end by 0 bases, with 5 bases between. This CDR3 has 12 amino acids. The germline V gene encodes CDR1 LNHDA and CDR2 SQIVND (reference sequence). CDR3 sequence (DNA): TGTGCCAGTAGGAGTCCTAACTATGGCTACACCTTC. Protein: CASRSPNYGYTF.